What follows are 9 T cell receptor beta chains derived from one specimen sequenced in a study of cytomegalovirus exposure and HLA in healthy donors. In the PCR, 60 Vbeta and 13 Jbeta primers were used. The assay was immunoSEQ multiplex PCR, and TCRdb's table has in-frame clones only and misses some. The data show over 70,000 clones, less than 75% seen once. The specimen sequenced was PBMCs. These receptors were obtained from a man between 35 and 55 years old in good health and CMV-seropositive.

The chain joins TRBV29-1 to TRBJ1-1; TRBD1 agrees at 7 bases. Germline V gene sequence: CDR1 SQVTM, CDR2 ANQGSEA. With V trimmed by 5 bases and J by 1 base, 4 bases remained unmatched. This CDR3 comprises 13 residues. The CDR3 DNA reads as TGCAGCGTTATAGGGGGCCGGAACACTGAAGCTTTCTTT. Its protein is CSVIGGRNTEAFF.

The chain recombines TRBV29-1 with TRBJ2-7, with 11 positions matching TRBD1. The CDR3 contains 15 residues. Germline V gives CDR1 SQVTM, CDR2 ANQGSEA. After removal of 4 bases from V and 6 bases from J, the junction contained 11 bases not matched to a gene. The DNA for the CDR3 is TGCAGCGTTGTAGGGGTACGGACAGGGGGCTCCGAGCAGTACTTC. This encodes CSVVGVRTGGSEQYF.

This chain links TRBV2 with TRBJ1-4, with 7 nucleotides matching TRBD1. The J segment lost 8 bases and the V segment lost 5 bases, leaving 5 bases of the junction unmatched. There are 13 residues in the CDR3. CDR1 and CDR2 (germline): SNHLY, FYNNEI. CDR3 nucleotides: TGTGCCAGCAGTATACGACAGGGAGAAAAACTGTTTTTT. Translated: CASSIRQGEKLFF.

V gene TRBV19 combines with J gene TRBJ2-1, with D possibly TRBD2 on 5 matching bases. Germline lookup yields CDR1 LNHDA and CDR2 SQIVND (reference sequence). V was pared by 11 bases and J by 12 bases, with 14 bases between. The length of the CDR3 is 10 residues. The CDR3 sequence: CAPPAGWQFF. The CDR3 region has the DNA TGTGCCCCCCCCGCGGGCTGGCAGTTCTTC.

The chain employs TRBV28 and TRBJ1-2, with 8 nucleotides matching TRBD1. The V gene end was trimmed by 6 bases and the J gene end by 6 bases; junction bases not matched to a gene: 15. The germline V gene has CDR1 MDHEN and CDR2 SYDVKM. This CDR3 has 16 amino acids. In DNA, the CDR3 is TGTGCCAGCAGCCGCACCCCCAGCGACAGGGGACATGGCTACACCTTC. This translates into CASSRTPSDRGHGYTF.

This rearrangement joins TRBV30 to TRBJ1-2; D is undetermined. Germline V gives CDR1 GTSNPN, CDR2 SVGIG (reference sequence). The CDR3 totals 16 residues. The V gene lost 0 bases and the J gene lost 4 bases, with 18 bases spanning the gap. CDR3 amino acids: CAWSVAGLVGGYGYTF. In DNA form, the CDR3 reads TGTGCCTGGAGTGTAGCCGGGTTGGTTGGCGGCTATGGCTACACCTTC.

The chain couples TRBV5-1 to TRBJ2-3; perhaps TRBD1 as D (6 bases). CDR3 length: 15 amino acids. Per germline, CDR1 SGHRS and CDR2 YFSETQ. V dropped 1 base and J dropped 0 bases, with 9 bases sitting between them. Written as DNA, the CDR3 is TGCGCCAGCAGCTTGAATAGGGGGAGCACAGATACGCAGTATTTT. Translated, it gives CASSLNRGSTDTQYF.

The J gene is TRBJ2-7, the V gene TRBV7-9, with 8 positions matching TRBD1. The CDR3 is 14 amino acids. Germline CDR1 SEHNR, CDR2 FQNEAQ (reference sequence). The V segment lost 4 bases and the J segment 6 bases; nucleotides outside the gene matches: 8. Here the CDR3 reads CASSSRTGYREQYF. The CDR3 DNA reads as TGTGCCAGCAGCTCAAGGACAGGGTACCGCGAGCAGTACTTC.

As to this clone: At one boundary the junction diverges from the germline segment, which might be a read error. The rearrangement uses TRBV13 and TRBJ1-2, with 10 bases lining up with TRBD1. CDR1 is PRHDT, CDR2 FYEKMQ, per germline (reference sequence). This CDR3 comprises 14 residues. The CDR3 coding sequence is TGTGCCAGCAGCATAGGGACAGGGGACTATGGCTACACCTTC. Translating gives CASSIGTGDYGYTF.